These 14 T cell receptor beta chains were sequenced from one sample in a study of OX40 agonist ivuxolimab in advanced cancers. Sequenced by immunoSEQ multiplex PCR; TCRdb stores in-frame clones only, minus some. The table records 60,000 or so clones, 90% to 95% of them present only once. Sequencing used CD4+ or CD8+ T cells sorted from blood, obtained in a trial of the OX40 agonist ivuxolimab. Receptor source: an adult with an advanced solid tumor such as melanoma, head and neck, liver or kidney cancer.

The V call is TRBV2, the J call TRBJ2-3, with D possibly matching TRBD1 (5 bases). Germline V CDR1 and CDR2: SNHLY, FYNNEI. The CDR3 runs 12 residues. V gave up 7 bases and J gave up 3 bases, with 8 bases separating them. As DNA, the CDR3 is TGTGCCAGCATCCGACAGACAGATACGCAGTATTTT. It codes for CASIRQTDTQYF.

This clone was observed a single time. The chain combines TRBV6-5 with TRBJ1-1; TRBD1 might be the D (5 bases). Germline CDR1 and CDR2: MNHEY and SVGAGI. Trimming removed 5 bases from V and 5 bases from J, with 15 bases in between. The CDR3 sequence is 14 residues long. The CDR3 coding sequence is TGTGCCAGCAGTCGGGAGGGGAGGTGGACTGAAGCTTTCTTT. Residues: CASSREGRWTEAFF.

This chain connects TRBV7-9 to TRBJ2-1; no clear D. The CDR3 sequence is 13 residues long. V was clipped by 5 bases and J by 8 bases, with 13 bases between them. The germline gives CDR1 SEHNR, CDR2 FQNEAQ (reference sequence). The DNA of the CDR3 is TGTGCCAGCAGCCCGTATTCTCTGGATGAGCAGTTCTTC. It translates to CASSPYSLDEQFF.

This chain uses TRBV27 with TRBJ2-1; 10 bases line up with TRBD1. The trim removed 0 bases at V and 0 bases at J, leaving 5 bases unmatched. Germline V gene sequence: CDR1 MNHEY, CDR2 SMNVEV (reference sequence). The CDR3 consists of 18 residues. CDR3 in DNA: TGTGCCAGCAGTTTATCAGGACAGGGGGAGGGCTCCTACAATGAGCAGTTCTTC. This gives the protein CASSLSGQGEGSYNEQFF.

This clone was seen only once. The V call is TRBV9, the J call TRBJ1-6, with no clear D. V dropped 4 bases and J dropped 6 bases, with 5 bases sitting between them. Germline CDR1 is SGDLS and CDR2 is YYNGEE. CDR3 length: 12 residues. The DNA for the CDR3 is TGTGCCAGCAGCTCATCTAATTCACCCCTCCACTTT. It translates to CASSSSNSPLHF.

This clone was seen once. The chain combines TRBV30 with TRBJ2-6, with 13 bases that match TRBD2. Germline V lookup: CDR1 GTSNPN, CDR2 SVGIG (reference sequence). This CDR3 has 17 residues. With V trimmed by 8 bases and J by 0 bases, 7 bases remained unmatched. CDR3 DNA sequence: TGTGCCGGGGGACTAGCGGGATCCGGCTCTGGGGCCAACGTCCTGACTTTC. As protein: CAGGLAGSGSGANVLTF. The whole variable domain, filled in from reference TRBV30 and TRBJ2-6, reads SQTIHQWPATLVQPVGSPLSLECTVEGTSNPNLYWYRQAAGRGLQLLFYSVGIGQISSEVPQNLSASRPQDRQFILSSKKLLLSDSGFYLCAGGLAGSGSGANVLTFGAGSRLTVL.

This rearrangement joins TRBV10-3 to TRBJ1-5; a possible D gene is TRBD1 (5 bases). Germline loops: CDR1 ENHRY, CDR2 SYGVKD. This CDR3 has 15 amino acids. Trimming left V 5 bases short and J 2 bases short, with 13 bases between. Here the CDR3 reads CAISSKGFGNQPQHF. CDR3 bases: TGTGCCATCAGTAGTAAGGGGTTCGGCAATCAGCCCCAGCATTTT.

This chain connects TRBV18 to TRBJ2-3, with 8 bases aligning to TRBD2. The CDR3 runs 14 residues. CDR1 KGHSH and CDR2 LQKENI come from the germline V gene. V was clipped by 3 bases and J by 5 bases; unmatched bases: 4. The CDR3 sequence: CASSPTSVQDTQYF. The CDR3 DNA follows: TGTGCCAGCTCACCGACTAGCGTCCAAGATACGCAGTATTTT.

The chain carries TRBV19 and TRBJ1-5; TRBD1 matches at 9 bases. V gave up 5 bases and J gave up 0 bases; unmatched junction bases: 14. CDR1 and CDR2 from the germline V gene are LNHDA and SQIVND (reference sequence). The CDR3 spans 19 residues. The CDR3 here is CASSPRTGDYSYSNQPQHF. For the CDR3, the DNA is TGTGCCAGTAGTCCTAGGACAGGGGATTACAGTTATAGCAATCAGCCCCAGCATTTT.

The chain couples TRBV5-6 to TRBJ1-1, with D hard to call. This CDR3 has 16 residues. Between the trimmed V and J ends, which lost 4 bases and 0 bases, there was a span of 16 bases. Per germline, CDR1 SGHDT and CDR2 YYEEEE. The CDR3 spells CASSRKATELNTEAFF. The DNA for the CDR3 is TGTGCCAGCAGCCGAAAGGCGACGGAACTGAACACTGAAGCTTTCTTT.

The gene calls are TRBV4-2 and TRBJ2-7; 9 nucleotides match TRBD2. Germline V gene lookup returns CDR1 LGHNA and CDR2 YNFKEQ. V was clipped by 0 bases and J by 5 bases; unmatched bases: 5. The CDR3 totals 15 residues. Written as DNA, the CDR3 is TGTGCCAGCAGCCAAGAAGGGACTAGCATAGACGAGCAGTACTTC. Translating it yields CASSQEGTSIDEQYF.

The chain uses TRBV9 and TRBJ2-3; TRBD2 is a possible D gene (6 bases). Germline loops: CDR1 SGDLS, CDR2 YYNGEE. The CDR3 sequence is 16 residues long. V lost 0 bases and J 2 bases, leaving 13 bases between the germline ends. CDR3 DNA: TGTGCCAGCAGCGTAGTGGGGGAGGCCCTCACAGATACGCAGTATTTT. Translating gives CASSVVGEALTDTQYF.

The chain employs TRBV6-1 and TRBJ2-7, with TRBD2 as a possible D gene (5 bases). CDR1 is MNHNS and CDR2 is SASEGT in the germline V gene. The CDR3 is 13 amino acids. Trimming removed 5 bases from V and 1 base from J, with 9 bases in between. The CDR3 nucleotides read TGTGCCAGCAGTTTTAGCGATTCCTACGAGCAGTACTTC. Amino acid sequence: CASSFSDSYEQYF.

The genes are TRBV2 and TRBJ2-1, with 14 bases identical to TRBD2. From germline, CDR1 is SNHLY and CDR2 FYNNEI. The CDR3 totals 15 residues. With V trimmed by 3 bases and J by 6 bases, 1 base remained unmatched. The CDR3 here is CASSDGTSGSNEQFF. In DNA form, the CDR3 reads TGTGCCAGCAGTGATGGGACTAGCGGGAGCAATGAGCAGTTCTTC.